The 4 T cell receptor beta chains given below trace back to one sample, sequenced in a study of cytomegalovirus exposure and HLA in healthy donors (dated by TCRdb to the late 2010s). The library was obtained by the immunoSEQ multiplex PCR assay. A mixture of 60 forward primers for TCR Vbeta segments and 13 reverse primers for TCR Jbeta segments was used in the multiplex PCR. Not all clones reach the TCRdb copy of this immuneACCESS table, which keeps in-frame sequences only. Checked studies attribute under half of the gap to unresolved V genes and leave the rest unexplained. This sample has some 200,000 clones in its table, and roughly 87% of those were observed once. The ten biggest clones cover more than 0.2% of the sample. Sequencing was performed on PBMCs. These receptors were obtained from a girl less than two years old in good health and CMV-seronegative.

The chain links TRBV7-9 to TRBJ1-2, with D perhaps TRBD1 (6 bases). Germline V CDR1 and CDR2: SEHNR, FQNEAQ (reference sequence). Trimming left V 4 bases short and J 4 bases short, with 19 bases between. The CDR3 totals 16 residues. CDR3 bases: TGTGCCAGCAGCTCCCGGGACATACCGCCCTTCTATGGCTACACCTTC. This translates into CASSSRDIPPFYGYTF.

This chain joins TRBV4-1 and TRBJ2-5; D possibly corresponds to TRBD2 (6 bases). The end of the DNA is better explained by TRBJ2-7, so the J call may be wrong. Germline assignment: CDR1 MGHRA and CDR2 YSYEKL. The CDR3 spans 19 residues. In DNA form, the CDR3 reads TGCGCCAGCAGCCCCCAGGAGAAGAAATGGGGACTGTTAAAATACGAGCAGTACTTC. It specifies CASSPQEKKWGLLKYEQYF.

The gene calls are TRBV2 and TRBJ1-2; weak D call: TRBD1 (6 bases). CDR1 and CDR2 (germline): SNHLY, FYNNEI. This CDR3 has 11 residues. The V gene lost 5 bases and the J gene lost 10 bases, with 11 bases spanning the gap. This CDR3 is CASSPRTAYTF. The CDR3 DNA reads TGTGCCAGCAGTCCCAGGACAGCCTACACCTTC. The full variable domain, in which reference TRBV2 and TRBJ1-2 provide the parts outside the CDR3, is EPEVTQTPSHQVTQMGQEVILRCVPISNHLYFYWYRQILGQKVEFLVSFYNNEISEKSEIFDDQFSVERPDGSNFTLKIRSTKLEDSAMYFCASSPRTAYTFGSGTRLTVV.

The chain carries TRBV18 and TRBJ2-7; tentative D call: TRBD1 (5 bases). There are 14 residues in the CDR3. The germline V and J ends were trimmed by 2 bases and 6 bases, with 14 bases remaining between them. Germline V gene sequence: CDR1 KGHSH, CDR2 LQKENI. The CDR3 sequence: CASSPTGGASEQYF. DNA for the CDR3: TGTGCCAGCTCACCAACCGGTGGGGCCTCCGAGCAGTACTTC.